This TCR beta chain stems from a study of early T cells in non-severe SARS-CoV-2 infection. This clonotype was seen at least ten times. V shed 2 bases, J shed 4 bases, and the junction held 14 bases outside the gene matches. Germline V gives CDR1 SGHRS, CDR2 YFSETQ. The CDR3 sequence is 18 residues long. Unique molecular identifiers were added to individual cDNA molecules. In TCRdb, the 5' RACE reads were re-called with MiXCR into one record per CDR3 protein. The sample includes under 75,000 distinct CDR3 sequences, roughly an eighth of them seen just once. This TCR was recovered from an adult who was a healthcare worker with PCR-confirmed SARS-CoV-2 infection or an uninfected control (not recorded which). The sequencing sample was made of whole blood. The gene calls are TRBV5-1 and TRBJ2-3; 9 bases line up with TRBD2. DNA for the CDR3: TGCGCCAGCAGCTTTTTAGCGGGAGCTGAGAGTTTGGCAGATACGCAGTATTTT. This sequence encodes CASSFLAGAESLADTQYF. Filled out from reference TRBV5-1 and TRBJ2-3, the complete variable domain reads KAGVTQTPRYLIKTRGQQVTLSCSPISGHRSVSWYQQTPGQGLQFLFEYFSETQRNKGNFPGRFSGRQFSNSRSEMNVSTLELGDSALYLCASSFLAGAESLADTQYFGPGTRLTVL.